The 8 T cell receptor beta chains listed next were all sequenced from one sample in a study of coeliac disease. Data came from immunoSEQ multiplex PCR; TCRdb stores just in-frame clones and leaves some out. The sample gives a few thousand clones, approximately 74% of which show up once; under 6% is in the top ten. Specimen: lamina propria lymphocytes from the gut. Receptor source: a young woman with active celiac disease.

The chain uses TRBV19 and TRBJ1-4, with a tentative D call TRBD1 (5 bases). The CDR3 extends over 15 amino acids. CDR1 and CDR2 from the germline V gene are LNHDA and SQIVND (reference sequence). V was pared by 3 bases and J by 8 bases, with 16 bases between. The DNA of the CDR3 is TGTGCCAGTAGTATTCTCTTGCAGGGAAGGGAAAAACTGTTTTTT. Protein sequence: CASSILLQGREKLFF.

This chain uses TRBV6-6 with TRBJ1-4, with D possibly TRBD1 on 5 matching bases. The V gene's germline CDR1 is MNHNY and CDR2 SVGAGI (reference sequence). This CDR3 has 15 residues. Trimming removed 6 bases from V and 6 bases from J, with 17 bases in between. CDR3 coding DNA: TGTGCCAGCAGACGTGGCTCAGGGCAGGATGAAAAACTGTTTTTT. Translation: CASRRGSGQDEKLFF.

The chain recombines TRBV7-8 with TRBJ2-3, with 13 positions matching TRBD2. CDR3 length equals 18 residues. With 5 bases clipped from V and 2 bases from J, the junction kept 10 bases outside the gene matches. Germline V gene lookup returns CDR1 SGHVS and CDR2 FQNEAQ. For the CDR3, the DNA is TGTGCCAGCAGCCCGGGGACTAGCGGGGAGAAATTCACAGATACGCAGTATTTT. The encoded protein is CASSPGTSGEKFTDTQYF.

The chain has TRBV10-1 and TRBJ2-7, with D possibly TRBD1 on 6 matching bases. This CDR3 has 13 amino acids. The germline gives CDR1 WNHNN, CDR2 SYGVQD (reference sequence). With 3 bases removed from V and 8 bases from J, the gap between germline ends came to 14 bases. DNA of the CDR3: TGCGCCAGCAGTGAACCAGGGGTGAGCAAGCAGTACTTC. It yields the protein CASSEPGVSKQYF.

The V gene is TRBV29-1, the J gene TRBJ1-2; 8 bases are shared with TRBD1. V was clipped by 5 bases and J by 2 bases; unmatched bases: 4. Germline-derived CDR1 and CDR2 are SQVTM and ANQGSEA. This CDR3 comprises 13 residues. The CDR3 coding sequence is TGCAGCGTTCTAGGACAGGGAAACTATGGCTACACCTTC. Its translation is CSVLGQGNYGYTF. Combining the CDR3 with reference TRBV29-1 and TRBJ1-2 gives the whole variable domain SAVISQKPSRDICQRGTSLTIQCQVDSQVTMMFWYRQQPGQSLTLIATANQGSEATYESGFVIDKFPISRPNLTFSTLTVSNMSPEDSSIYLCSVLGQGNYGYTFGSGTRLTVV.

This chain links TRBV11-2 with TRBJ1-1; perhaps TRBD1 as D (5 bases). The V end was cut by 1 base, the J end by 3 bases, with 6 bases between. CDR1 is SGHAT and CDR2 is FQNNGV in the germline V gene. This CDR3 comprises 13 residues. This CDR3 is CASSLVRDTEAFF. DNA of the CDR3: TGTGCCAGCAGCTTAGTCAGGGACACTGAAGCTTTCTTT.

The chain joins TRBV27 to TRBJ2-7; 11 bases are a match to TRBD1. Germline assignment: CDR1 MNHEY and CDR2 SMNVEV (reference sequence). V shed 6 bases, J shed 7 bases, and the junction held 5 bases outside the gene matches. The CDR3 sequence is 13 residues long. DNA of the CDR3: TGTGCCAGCAGGTCCGGGACAGGGGGAGAGCAGTACTTC. It specifies CASRSGTGGEQYF.

This clone was observed a few times. The genes are TRBV27 and TRBJ2-7, with TRBD2 as a possible D gene (5 bases). V was trimmed by 5 bases and J by 4 bases, leaving 15 bases between them. This CDR3 comprises 14 residues. The germline V gene has CDR1 MNHEY and CDR2 SMNVEV (reference sequence). The chain's CDR3 is CASSPIVSGYEQYF. The CDR3 DNA follows: TGTGCCAGCAGTCCTATAGTCTCGGGATACGAGCAGTACTTC.